This T cell receptor (beta chain) was documented in a study of control samples from healthy donors and cancer patients. Produced via immunoSEQ multiplex PCR; TCRdb's table is partial and in-frame only. Among about 130,000 clones, around nine tenths were seen once, and the ten largest hold 2.5%. CDR3 length: 13 residues. In germline, CDR1 is KGHDR, CDR2 SFDVKD. V gave up 4 bases and J gave up 3 bases, with 9 bases separating them. This receptor was identified in a man younger than 35 in good health. Sequencing input: blood. The rearrangement uses TRBV24-1 and TRBJ2-7; D unclear. DNA for the CDR3: TGTGCCACCAGTGACCAGATTCGCTACGAGCAGTACGTC. Translating it yields CATSDQIRYEQYV.